Following are 31 T cell receptor beta chains from one sample sequenced in a study of control samples from healthy donors and cancer patients. Produced via immunoSEQ multiplex PCR; TCRdb's table is partial and in-frame only. The sample has around 150,000 clones; 70% to 90% are singletons. Sample: blood. The source of these receptors is a man aged 25-45 years in good health.

The V and J genes are TRBV28 and TRBJ2-7; D tentatively fits TRBD1 or TRBD2 (6 bases each). Germline V gives CDR1 MDHEN, CDR2 SYDVKM. The CDR3 runs to 15 residues. The germline V and J ends were trimmed by 6 bases and 3 bases, with 18 bases remaining between them. CDR3 amino acids: CASSEQGGGFYEQYF. The CDR3 DNA reads TGTGCCAGCAGCGAACAGGGTGGGGGGTTCTACGAGCAGTACTTC. The complete variable domain, with remaining parts taken from reference TRBV28 and TRBJ2-7, reads DVKVTQSSRYLVKRTGEKVFLECVQDMDHENMFWYRQDPGLGLRLIYFSYDVKMKEKGDIPEGYSVSREKKERFSLILESASTNQTSMYLCASSEQGGGFYEQYFGPGTRLTVT.

The chain recombines TRBV7-9 with TRBJ2-5; 8 positions agree with TRBD1. The germline V gene has CDR1 SEHNR and CDR2 FQNEAQ (reference sequence). V was clipped by 0 bases and J by 5 bases; unmatched bases: 2. The CDR3 totals 14 residues. The CDR3 reads CASSLARQGETQYF. The CDR3 DNA reads TGTGCCAGCAGCTTAGCCCGACAGGGGGAGACCCAGTACTTC.

This chain joins TRBV28 and TRBJ2-3; 8 bases fit TRBD2. V gave up 5 bases and J gave up 1 base; unmatched junction bases: 11. The germline V gene has CDR1 MDHEN and CDR2 SYDVKM. This CDR3 comprises 17 residues. The CDR3 protein is CASSLSGGRTRTDTQYF. In DNA, the CDR3 is TGTGCCAGCAGTCTTTCGGGCGGGAGGACGCGCACAGATACGCAGTATTTT.

The chain combines TRBV5-5 with TRBJ1-6; D gene uncertain. The germline V and J ends were trimmed by 0 bases and 2 bases, with 6 bases remaining between them. CDR3 length: 15 amino acids. Germline V gives CDR1 SGHKS, CDR2 YYEKEE (reference sequence). CDR3: CASSLASAYNSPLHF. The CDR3 region has the DNA TGTGCCAGCAGCTTGGCCTCGGCCTATAATTCACCCCTCCACTTT. Based on the CDR3 plus reference TRBV5-5 and TRBJ1-6, the full variable domain is DAGVTQSPTHLIKTRGQQVTLRCSPISGHKSVSWYQQVLGQGPQFIFQYYEKEERGRGNFPDRFSARQFPNYSSELNVNALLLGDSALYLCASSLASAYNSPLHFGNGTRLTVT.

This clone came up a few times. V is TRBV18 and J is TRBJ1-6; maybe TRBD1 (6 bases). V lost 6 bases and J lost 7, with 16 bases in between. There are 15 residues in the CDR3. Looked up from germline, CDR1 is KGHSH and CDR2 is LQKENI. CDR3 loop: CASSRDIELNSPLHF. CDR3 DNA sequence: TGTGCCAGCTCCCGGGACATAGAGTTAAATTCACCCCTCCACTTT.

V usage is TRBV2 and J usage is TRBJ1-2; D is ambiguous. Looked up from germline, CDR1 is SNHLY and CDR2 is FYNNEI. V was clipped by 7 bases and J by 5 bases, with 20 bases between them. This CDR3 region has 15 residues. CDR3 loop: CASNDPKGMGYGYTF. The CDR3 DNA is TGTGCCAGCAATGATCCGAAGGGAATGGGATATGGCTACACCTTC.

This chain links TRBV2 with TRBJ1-3, with no clear D. Trimming left V 4 bases short and J 4 bases short, with 11 bases between. The germline gives CDR1 SNHLY, CDR2 FYNNEI. The CDR3 covers 14 residues. CDR3 DNA: TGTGCCAGCAGTGTTGGACGGGCGGGAAACACCATATATTTT. Translating it yields CASSVGRAGNTIYF.

The chain employs TRBV7-8 and TRBJ1-2, with D possibly matching TRBD1 (5 bases). Trimming stripped 1 base from V and 4 bases from J, with 10 bases between. This CDR3 comprises 14 residues. The germline V gene has CDR1 SGHVS and CDR2 FQNEAQ. The CDR3: CASSLDGTAYGYTF. In nucleotides, the CDR3 is TGTGCCAGCAGCTTAGACGGGACGGCCTATGGCTACACCTTC. Full variable domain (rest looked up from reference TRBV7-8 and TRBJ1-2): GAGVSQSPRYKVAKRGQDVALRCDPISGHVSLFWYQQALGQGPEFLTYFQNEAQLDKSGLPSDRFFAERPEGSVSTLKIQRTQQEDSAVYLCASSLDGTAYGYTFGSGTRLTVV.

The chain joins TRBV28 to TRBJ2-7; possible D gene TRBD1, 6 bases. V was cut by 2 bases and J by 4 bases, with 18 bases left in between. Germline V gene sequence: CDR1 MDHEN, CDR2 SYDVKM. The CDR3 contains 16 residues. This CDR3 is CASSLGVHGTLYEQYF. In nucleotides, the CDR3 is TGTGCCAGCAGTTTAGGGGTTCACGGGACACTTTACGAGCAGTACTTC.

The chain carries TRBV7-6 and TRBJ2-7; tentative D call: TRBD2 (6 bases). V was shortened by 3 bases and J by 6 bases, with 18 bases between the two germline ends. CDR3 length: 15 amino acids. Per the germline V gene, CDR1 is SGHVS and CDR2 is FNYEAQ. CDR3 nucleotides: TGTGCCAGCAGCTTTTCCCCAGGCGGGGCGGGCGAGCAGTACTTC. It specifies CASSFSPGGAGEQYF.

The chain recombines TRBV19 with TRBJ1-2; no clear D. The CDR3 has 11 amino acids. The V gene's germline CDR1 is LNHDA and CDR2 SQIVND (reference sequence). Trimming removed 7 bases at V and 5 bases at J, with 8 bases between. DNA for the CDR3: TGTGCCAGTAACCGGGAGTATGGCTACACCTTC. Translating it yields CASNREYGYTF.

V is TRBV5-4 and J is TRBJ2-7; the D gene is possibly TRBD1 (5 bases). The CDR3 runs 12 residues. The V gene lost 2 bases and the J gene lost 5 bases, with 8 bases spanning the gap. Germline V gene lookup returns CDR1 SGHNT and CDR2 YYREEE (reference sequence). As DNA, the CDR3 is TGTGCCAGCAGCTTAGGGGATGACGAGCAGTACTTC. Its translation: CASSLGDDEQYF. The whole variable domain, remainder taken from reference TRBV5-4 and TRBJ2-7, is ETGVTQSPTHLIKTRGQQVTLRCSSQSGHNTVSWYQQALGQGPQFIFQYYREEENGRGNFPPRFSGLQFPNYSSELNVNALELDDSALYLCASSLGDDEQYFGPGTRLTVT.

This chain connects TRBV11-2 to TRBJ2-3; TRBD2 agrees at 8 bases. V lost 5 bases to trimming and J lost 3 bases; unmatched junction nucleotides: 10. CDR1 and CDR2 from the germline V gene are SGHAT and FQNNGV. The CDR3 contains 16 residues. The chain's CDR3 is CASSPRRGGRTDTQYF. The CDR3 DNA follows: TGTGCCAGCAGCCCCCGGCGGGGCGGGAGGACAGATACGCAGTATTTT.

The chain couples TRBV5-5 to TRBJ1-3; possibly TRBD1 for D (6 bases). V lost 4 bases to trimming and J lost 0 bases, with 11 bases between them. The CDR3 spans 15 residues. CDR1 is SGHKS, CDR2 YYEKEE, per germline (reference sequence). The DNA of the CDR3 is TGTGCCAGCAGCGCCATACAGGGCTCTGGAAACACCATATATTTT. Its translation is CASSAIQGSGNTIYF.

This chain joins TRBV7-8 and TRBJ2-7; 10 bases fit TRBD2. CDR3 length: 13 amino acids. V trimming: 5 bases; J trimming: 5 bases; junction bases outside the gene matches: 3. Germline CDR1 and CDR2: SGHVS and FQNEAQ. The CDR3 DNA is TGTGCCAGCAGCCCCGGGACTAGCGACGAGCAGTACTTC. Protein product: CASSPGTSDEQYF.

J is TRBJ2-7 and V is TRBV27; D call uncertain. V lost 2 bases, J lost 3 bases, and 17 bases lay in between. In germline, CDR1 is MNHEY, CDR2 SMNVEV (reference sequence). This CDR3 is 16 amino acids long. This CDR3 is CASSLLSPGRGYEQYF. CDR3 sequence (DNA): TGTGCCAGCAGTTTACTTTCTCCGGGCCGCGGCTACGAGCAGTACTTC.

The chain links TRBV19 to TRBJ1-2, with TRBD1 matching 7 bases. Germline V gene lookup returns CDR1 LNHDA and CDR2 SQIVND (reference sequence). The ends lost 0 bases at V and 5 bases at J; junction bases unmatched: 15. This CDR3 has 18 amino acids. As DNA, the CDR3 is TGTGCCAGTAGTATAGAATCACAACGAGGGGGCTCCGGGTATGGCTACACCTTC. This encodes CASSIESQRGGSGYGYTF.

V gene TRBV28 combines with J gene TRBJ1-4, with D possibly TRBD1 on 6 matching bases. CDR3 length: 16 amino acids. The germline CDR1 and CDR2 sequences are MDHEN and SYDVKM. V lost 8 bases and J lost 0, with 16 bases in between. Here the CDR3 reads CASSYAGAPTNEKLFF. In nucleotides, the CDR3 is TGTGCCAGCTCTTACGCGGGGGCACCAACTAATGAAAAACTGTTTTTT.

V usage is TRBV5-1 and J usage is TRBJ2-6; TRBD1 or TRBD2 may be the D gene (5 bases each). The CDR3 length is 15 residues. Germline V CDR1 and CDR2: SGHRS, YFSETQ. V gave up 6 bases and J gave up 2 bases, with 12 bases separating them. CDR3 loop: CASTAGTPGANVLTF. Written as DNA, the CDR3 is TGCGCCAGCACCGCAGGGACCCCTGGGGCCAACGTCCTGACTTTC.

Notes on this clone: Other nucleotide sequences from this sample produce the same CDR3. This rearrangement joins TRBV2 to TRBJ2-5; D not resolved. The CDR3 is 12 amino acids. The germline V gene encodes CDR1 SNHLY and CDR2 FYNNEI. Deletions cut 2 bases from V and 5 bases from J, with 6 bases between. The CDR3 reads CASSEIAETQYF. Written as DNA, the CDR3 is TGTGCCAGCAGTGAAATTGCGGAGACCCAGTACTTC. Full variable domain (remainder filled in from reference TRBV2 and TRBJ2-5): EPEVTQTPSHQVTQMGQEVILRCVPISNHLYFYWYRQILGQKVEFLVSFYNNEISEKSEIFDDQFSVERPDGSNFTLKIRSTKLEDSAMYFCASSEIAETQYFGPGTRLLVL.

The V call is TRBV5-1, the J call TRBJ2-7; TRBD1 matches at 8 bases. The germline gives CDR1 SGHRS, CDR2 YFSETQ. This CDR3 region has 13 residues. With V trimmed by 4 bases and J by 6 bases, 6 bases remained unmatched. The CDR3 loop reads CASSMDRATEQYF. In DNA, the CDR3 is TGCGCCAGCAGCATGGACAGGGCTACCGAGCAGTACTTC.

V gene TRBV10-2 combines with J gene TRBJ2-1, with D perhaps TRBD2 (7 bases). This CDR3 region has 14 residues. Germline CDR1 WSHSY, CDR2 SAAADI. V gave up 8 bases and J gave up 10 bases, with 21 bases separating them. CDR3 nucleotides: TGCGCCAGCTTTCCGGGACTATCCACAGGGGAGCAGTTCTTC. Translating gives CASFPGLSTGEQFF.

This rearrangement joins TRBV30 to TRBJ2-2; D is perhaps TRBD1 (6 bases). This CDR3 is built from 14 residues. V was pared by 4 bases and J by 2 bases, with 11 bases between. Germline V lookup: CDR1 GTSNPN, CDR2 SVGIG (reference sequence). CDR3 amino acids: CAWTVDSNTGELFF. In nucleotides, the CDR3 is TGTGCCTGGACGGTGGACAGCAACACCGGGGAGCTGTTTTTT.

The chain couples TRBV5-5 to TRBJ1-2; 8 positions match TRBD1. The CDR3 runs 14 residues. Germline V gene lookup returns CDR1 SGHKS and CDR2 YYEKEE (reference sequence). Losses at the gene ends were 0 bases for V and 4 bases for J; bases not matched to a gene: 2. CDR3 DNA: TGTGCCAGCAGCTTGGACAGGGGGTCCTATGGCTACACCTTC. It encodes CASSLDRGSYGYTF.

In nucleotides, the CDR3 is TGTGCCAGCTCACCCCCCCACACGTCTTCACCCCTCCACTTT. It yields the protein CASSPPHTSSPLHF. The genes are TRBV18 and TRBJ1-6; D not certain. The ends were cut back, 3 bases at V and 9 bases at J, with 12 bases in the middle. CDR1 and CDR2 from the germline V gene are KGHSH and LQKENI. This CDR3 has 14 amino acids.

The chain couples TRBV7-6 to TRBJ2-2; 7 nucleotides line up with TRBD1. V shed 5 bases and J 5 bases; nucleotides not matched to a gene: 11. This CDR3 region has 16 residues. CDR1 and CDR2 (germline): SGHVS, FNYEAQ. Here the CDR3 DNA reads TGTGCCAGCAGCCCTAGACAGGGTTTGAAGACCGGGGAGCTGTTTTTT. This codes for CASSPRQGLKTGELFF.

V usage is TRBV28 and J usage is TRBJ2-7, with unresolved D. Trimming pared 1 base from V and 1 base from J, leaving 8 bases between. Germline-derived CDR1 and CDR2 are MDHEN and SYDVKM. The CDR3 has 14 amino acids. CDR3 protein: CASSLSPRSYEQYF. CDR3 coding DNA: TGTGCCAGCAGTTTATCCCCTAGATCCTACGAGCAGTACTTC.

V gene TRBV5-1 combines with J gene TRBJ1-2, with 9 bases lining up with TRBD1. After removal of 4 bases from V and 7 bases from J, the junction contained 11 bases not matched to a gene. Germline-derived CDR1 and CDR2 are SGHRS and YFSETQ. The CDR3 loop spans 15 amino acids. Here the CDR3 DNA reads TGCGCCAGCAGCACCTATCCCGGGACAGGGCTTGGCTACACCTTC. Protein: CASSTYPGTGLGYTF.

CDR3 nucleotides: TGTGCTAGTGGTTTGGTACTCCATCTCGGCGGGTATAATTCACCCCTCCACTTT. Translation gives CASGLVLHLGGYNSPLHF. The chain links TRBV12-5 to TRBJ1-6, with D uncertain. CDR3 length: 18 residues. Germline CDR1 reads LGHNT; CDR2 reads FRNRAP. V shed 0 bases and J shed 4 bases, with 16 bases lying between them. The whole variable domain, filled in from reference TRBV12-5 and TRBJ1-6, reads DARVTQTPRHKVTEMGQEVTMRCQPILGHNTVFWYRQTMMQGLELLAYFRNRAPLDDSGMPKDRFSAEMPDATLATLKIQPSEPRDSAVYFCASGLVLHLGGYNSPLHFGNGTRLTVT.

The chain carries TRBV20-1 and TRBJ2-3; tentatively, D is TRBD2 (7 bases). With 6 bases removed from V and 6 bases from J, the gap between germline ends came to 10 bases. CDR1 DFQATT and CDR2 SNEGSKA come from the germline V gene (reference sequence). This CDR3 is 11 amino acids long. The CDR3 DNA sequence: TGCAGTGCGGAGGGGGGGGATACGCAGTATTTT. This gives the protein CSAEGGDTQYF.

The chain combines TRBV27 with TRBJ1-5; the match to TRBD1 covers 8 bases. CDR3 length: 13 residues. Per the germline V gene, CDR1 is MNHEY and CDR2 is SMNVEV (reference sequence). V was clipped by 6 bases and J by 7 bases; unmatched bases: 5. CDR3 in amino acids: CASRIQGDQPQHF. The CDR3 DNA reads as TGTGCCAGCAGAATACAGGGGGACCAGCCCCAGCATTTT.